A selection of T cell receptor beta chains follows, all from one sample in a study of glioma-infiltrating T cells. TCRdb redid the calling of the multiplex PCR reads with MiXCR, one entry per CDR3 protein. The sample shows approximately 400,000 distinct CDR3 sequences, approximately 42% of them seen only once. Sequencing was carried out using glioma tissue, nonneoplastic brain tissue, or PBMCs (not recorded which). All receptors derive from a human donor with low-grade glioma or glioblastoma, undergoing nonglioma brain surgery, or in good health (not recorded which). Each CDR3 is given with its conserved first and last residue. Each record gives: J gene, CDR3 length, D gene, V gene, clone size, CDR3 DNA, CDR3 protein. The D gene is left open where the match is weak. Size is stated for part of the rows, as once, few or many counts, or as a class when the clone is expanded.

j_gene: TRBJ1-2
len: 12
d_gene: NA
v_gene: TRBV25-1
abundance: many
CDR3nt: TGTGCCAGCAGCCCAGGGCTTTGGGGCTACACCTTC
CDR3aa: CASSPGLWGYTF

j_gene: TRBJ2-1
len: 16
d_gene: TRBD1
v_gene: TRBV7-3
abundance: NA
CDR3nt: TGTGCCAGCAGCTTAGGAACAGGGGTCGCTTACAATGAGCAGTTCTTC
CDR3aa: CASSLGTGVAYNEQFF

j_gene: TRBJ1-5
len: 15
d_gene: NA
v_gene: TRBV2
abundance: NA
CDR3nt: TGTGCCAGCAGTGAAGCTCCGCAGGGAAGTCAGCCCCAGCATTTT
CDR3aa: CASSEAPQGSQPQHF

j_gene: TRBJ1-1
len: 11
d_gene: NA
v_gene: TRBV7-8
abundance: many
CDR3nt: TGTGCCAGCAGCGTCACAGGGAGGGCTTTCTTT
CDR3aa: CASSVTGRAFF

j_gene: TRBJ2-7
len: 13
d_gene: NA
v_gene: TRBV6-2/TRBV6-3
abundance: many
CDR3nt: TGTGCCAGCAGTTTAACAGGGCCCTACGAGCAGTACTTC
CDR3aa: CASSLTGPYEQYF

j_gene: TRBJ1-2
len: 16
d_gene: TRBD1
v_gene: TRBV6-2/TRBV6-3
abundance: NA
CDR3nt: TGTGCCAGCAGTTACGAGATCGGACAGGGGGCGATTGGCTACACCTTC
CDR3aa: CASSYEIGQGAIGYTF

j_gene: TRBJ1-5
len: 14
d_gene: TRBD1
v_gene: TRBV7-8
abundance: few
CDR3nt: TGTGCCAGCAGCTTTTCAGGGGGATCTCAGCCCCAGCATTTT
CDR3aa: CASSFSGGSQPQHF

j_gene: TRBJ2-7
len: 13
d_gene: NA
v_gene: TRBV4-3
abundance: few
CDR3nt: TGCGCCAGCAGCCAAGAAGTTAGCTACGAGCAGTACTTC
CDR3aa: CASSQEVSYEQYF

j_gene: TRBJ2-7
len: 15
d_gene: TRBD2
v_gene: TRBV7-9
abundance: NA
CDR3nt: TGTGCCAGCAGCTCCGGACTAGCGTCATTCTACGAGCAGTACTTC
CDR3aa: CASSSGLASFYEQYF

j_gene: TRBJ2-7
len: 14
d_gene: TRBD2
v_gene: TRBV6-8
abundance: many
CDR3nt: TGTGCCAGCACCTACCTCAGGACTAGCCACGAGCAGTACTTC
CDR3aa: CASTYLRTSHEQYF

j_gene: TRBJ2-5
len: 13
d_gene: TRBD1
v_gene: TRBV7-2
abundance: NA
CDR3nt: TGTGCCAGCAGCGCGAGAACAGGGGTCACCCAGTACTTC
CDR3aa: CASSARTGVTQYF

j_gene: TRBJ1-1
len: 16
d_gene: TRBD1
v_gene: TRBV4-2
abundance: NA
CDR3nt: TGTGCCAGCAGCCAAGACGACAGGGGGCTCTCGCTGGGAGCTTTCTTT
CDR3aa: CASSQDDRGLSLGAFF

j_gene: TRBJ2-5
len: 9
d_gene: NA
v_gene: TRBV20-1
abundance: few
CDR3nt: TGCAGTGGGGGGGAGACCCAGTACTTC
CDR3aa: CSGGETQYF

j_gene: TRBJ1-2
len: 14
d_gene: NA
v_gene: TRBV5-4
abundance: NA
CDR3nt: TGTGCCAGCAGCAGTGGGCAACATAACTATGGCTACACCTTC
CDR3aa: CASSSGQHNYGYTF

j_gene: TRBJ1-2
len: 15
d_gene: TRBD1
v_gene: TRBV7-3
abundance: few
CDR3nt: TGTGCCAGCAGCTTATTGGGGCAGGGGGCATCCGGCTACACCTTC
CDR3aa: CASSLLGQGASGYTF

j_gene: TRBJ1-1
len: 16
d_gene: NA
v_gene: TRBV11-2
abundance: NA
CDR3nt: TGTGCCAGCAGCTTCTACTCAGTAGGGTATAACACTGAAGCTTTCTTT
CDR3aa: CASSFYSVGYNTEAFF

j_gene: TRBJ2-1
len: 14
d_gene: NA
v_gene: TRBV19
abundance: NA
CDR3nt: TGTGCCAGTGGTCTCTACCTCAAGAACAATGAGCAGTTCTTC
CDR3aa: CASGLYLKNNEQFF